These 5 T cell receptor beta chains originate from one sample sequenced in a study of cytomegalovirus exposure and HLA in healthy donors (dated by TCRdb to 2016 to 2017). The library came from the immunoSEQ multiplex PCR assay. For the multiplex PCR, a mixture combining 60 forward primers for TCR Vbeta segments and 13 reverse primers for TCR Jbeta segments was used. Drawn from immuneACCESS, this table holds only the in-frame rearrangements with V and J called that TCRdb kept. Clones are partly lost; checked studies trace under half to an unresolved V gene and leave the rest unexplained. This sample has 150,000 to 200,000 clones in its table, and roughly four fifths of those were observed once. The ten top clones hold 1.7% of the sample. Sequenced: PBMCs. These receptors were taken from a woman under 30 in good health and CMV-seronegative.

This clone showed up just a few times. The chain links TRBV6-1 to TRBJ2-1; 9 bases line up with TRBD2. The CDR3 totals 14 residues. Germline assignment: CDR1 MNHNS and CDR2 SASEGT. The J segment lost 5 bases and the V segment lost 7 bases, leaving 6 bases of the junction unmatched. CDR3 sequence reads: CASIPTSGNNEQFF. CDR3 coding DNA: TGTGCCAGCATCCCGACTAGCGGAAACAATGAGCAGTTCTTC.

This chain joins TRBV11-3 and TRBJ2-1, with D perhaps matching TRBD2 (5 bases). Germline CDR1 reads SGHNT; CDR2 reads YENEEA. CDR3 length equals 17 residues. Between the trimmed V and J ends, which lost 3 bases and 0 bases, there was a span of 15 bases. CDR3 nucleotide sequence: TGTGCCAGCAGCTTTGGCTTGCGAGGGCTCTCCTACAATGAGCAGTTCTTC. Translation gives CASSFGLRGLSYNEQFF.

The chain employs TRBV28 and TRBJ2-7; D may be TRBD1 (5 bases). The CDR3 extends over 11 amino acids. Germline CDR1 MDHEN, CDR2 SYDVKM. The ends were cut back, 6 bases at V and 4 bases at J, with 7 bases in the middle. For the CDR3, the DNA is TGTGCCAGCAGGACAGAATACGAGCAGTACTTC. This codes for CASRTEYEQYF.

This clone was detected only once. The rearrangement joins TRBV19 to TRBJ1-2, with D possibly being TRBD1 (6 bases). Per germline, CDR1 LNHDA and CDR2 SQIVND (reference sequence). There are 15 residues in the CDR3. The ends were cut back, 0 bases at V and 4 bases at J, with 12 bases in the middle. DNA of the CDR3: TGTGCCAGTAGTATAGATCACATAGGGGGCTATGGCTACACCTTC. Translating gives CASSIDHIGGYGYTF. Full variable domain (remainder filled in from reference TRBV19 and TRBJ1-2): DGGITQSPKYLFRKEGQNVTLSCEQNLNHDAMYWYRQDPGQGLRLIYYSQIVNDFQKGDIAEGYSVSREKKESFPLTVTSAQKNPTAFYLCASSIDHIGGYGYTFGSGTRLTVV.

This clone showed up just once. The chain recombines TRBV19 with TRBJ2-3; perhaps TRBD2 as D (5 bases). CDR1 LNHDA and CDR2 SQIVND come from the germline V gene (reference sequence). The V gene lost 3 bases and the J gene lost 2 bases, with 15 bases spanning the gap. The CDR3 sequence is 16 residues long. The CDR3 reads CASSIGGRLFTDTQYF. DNA for the CDR3: TGTGCCAGTAGTATTGGCGGAAGACTATTCACAGATACGCAGTATTTT.